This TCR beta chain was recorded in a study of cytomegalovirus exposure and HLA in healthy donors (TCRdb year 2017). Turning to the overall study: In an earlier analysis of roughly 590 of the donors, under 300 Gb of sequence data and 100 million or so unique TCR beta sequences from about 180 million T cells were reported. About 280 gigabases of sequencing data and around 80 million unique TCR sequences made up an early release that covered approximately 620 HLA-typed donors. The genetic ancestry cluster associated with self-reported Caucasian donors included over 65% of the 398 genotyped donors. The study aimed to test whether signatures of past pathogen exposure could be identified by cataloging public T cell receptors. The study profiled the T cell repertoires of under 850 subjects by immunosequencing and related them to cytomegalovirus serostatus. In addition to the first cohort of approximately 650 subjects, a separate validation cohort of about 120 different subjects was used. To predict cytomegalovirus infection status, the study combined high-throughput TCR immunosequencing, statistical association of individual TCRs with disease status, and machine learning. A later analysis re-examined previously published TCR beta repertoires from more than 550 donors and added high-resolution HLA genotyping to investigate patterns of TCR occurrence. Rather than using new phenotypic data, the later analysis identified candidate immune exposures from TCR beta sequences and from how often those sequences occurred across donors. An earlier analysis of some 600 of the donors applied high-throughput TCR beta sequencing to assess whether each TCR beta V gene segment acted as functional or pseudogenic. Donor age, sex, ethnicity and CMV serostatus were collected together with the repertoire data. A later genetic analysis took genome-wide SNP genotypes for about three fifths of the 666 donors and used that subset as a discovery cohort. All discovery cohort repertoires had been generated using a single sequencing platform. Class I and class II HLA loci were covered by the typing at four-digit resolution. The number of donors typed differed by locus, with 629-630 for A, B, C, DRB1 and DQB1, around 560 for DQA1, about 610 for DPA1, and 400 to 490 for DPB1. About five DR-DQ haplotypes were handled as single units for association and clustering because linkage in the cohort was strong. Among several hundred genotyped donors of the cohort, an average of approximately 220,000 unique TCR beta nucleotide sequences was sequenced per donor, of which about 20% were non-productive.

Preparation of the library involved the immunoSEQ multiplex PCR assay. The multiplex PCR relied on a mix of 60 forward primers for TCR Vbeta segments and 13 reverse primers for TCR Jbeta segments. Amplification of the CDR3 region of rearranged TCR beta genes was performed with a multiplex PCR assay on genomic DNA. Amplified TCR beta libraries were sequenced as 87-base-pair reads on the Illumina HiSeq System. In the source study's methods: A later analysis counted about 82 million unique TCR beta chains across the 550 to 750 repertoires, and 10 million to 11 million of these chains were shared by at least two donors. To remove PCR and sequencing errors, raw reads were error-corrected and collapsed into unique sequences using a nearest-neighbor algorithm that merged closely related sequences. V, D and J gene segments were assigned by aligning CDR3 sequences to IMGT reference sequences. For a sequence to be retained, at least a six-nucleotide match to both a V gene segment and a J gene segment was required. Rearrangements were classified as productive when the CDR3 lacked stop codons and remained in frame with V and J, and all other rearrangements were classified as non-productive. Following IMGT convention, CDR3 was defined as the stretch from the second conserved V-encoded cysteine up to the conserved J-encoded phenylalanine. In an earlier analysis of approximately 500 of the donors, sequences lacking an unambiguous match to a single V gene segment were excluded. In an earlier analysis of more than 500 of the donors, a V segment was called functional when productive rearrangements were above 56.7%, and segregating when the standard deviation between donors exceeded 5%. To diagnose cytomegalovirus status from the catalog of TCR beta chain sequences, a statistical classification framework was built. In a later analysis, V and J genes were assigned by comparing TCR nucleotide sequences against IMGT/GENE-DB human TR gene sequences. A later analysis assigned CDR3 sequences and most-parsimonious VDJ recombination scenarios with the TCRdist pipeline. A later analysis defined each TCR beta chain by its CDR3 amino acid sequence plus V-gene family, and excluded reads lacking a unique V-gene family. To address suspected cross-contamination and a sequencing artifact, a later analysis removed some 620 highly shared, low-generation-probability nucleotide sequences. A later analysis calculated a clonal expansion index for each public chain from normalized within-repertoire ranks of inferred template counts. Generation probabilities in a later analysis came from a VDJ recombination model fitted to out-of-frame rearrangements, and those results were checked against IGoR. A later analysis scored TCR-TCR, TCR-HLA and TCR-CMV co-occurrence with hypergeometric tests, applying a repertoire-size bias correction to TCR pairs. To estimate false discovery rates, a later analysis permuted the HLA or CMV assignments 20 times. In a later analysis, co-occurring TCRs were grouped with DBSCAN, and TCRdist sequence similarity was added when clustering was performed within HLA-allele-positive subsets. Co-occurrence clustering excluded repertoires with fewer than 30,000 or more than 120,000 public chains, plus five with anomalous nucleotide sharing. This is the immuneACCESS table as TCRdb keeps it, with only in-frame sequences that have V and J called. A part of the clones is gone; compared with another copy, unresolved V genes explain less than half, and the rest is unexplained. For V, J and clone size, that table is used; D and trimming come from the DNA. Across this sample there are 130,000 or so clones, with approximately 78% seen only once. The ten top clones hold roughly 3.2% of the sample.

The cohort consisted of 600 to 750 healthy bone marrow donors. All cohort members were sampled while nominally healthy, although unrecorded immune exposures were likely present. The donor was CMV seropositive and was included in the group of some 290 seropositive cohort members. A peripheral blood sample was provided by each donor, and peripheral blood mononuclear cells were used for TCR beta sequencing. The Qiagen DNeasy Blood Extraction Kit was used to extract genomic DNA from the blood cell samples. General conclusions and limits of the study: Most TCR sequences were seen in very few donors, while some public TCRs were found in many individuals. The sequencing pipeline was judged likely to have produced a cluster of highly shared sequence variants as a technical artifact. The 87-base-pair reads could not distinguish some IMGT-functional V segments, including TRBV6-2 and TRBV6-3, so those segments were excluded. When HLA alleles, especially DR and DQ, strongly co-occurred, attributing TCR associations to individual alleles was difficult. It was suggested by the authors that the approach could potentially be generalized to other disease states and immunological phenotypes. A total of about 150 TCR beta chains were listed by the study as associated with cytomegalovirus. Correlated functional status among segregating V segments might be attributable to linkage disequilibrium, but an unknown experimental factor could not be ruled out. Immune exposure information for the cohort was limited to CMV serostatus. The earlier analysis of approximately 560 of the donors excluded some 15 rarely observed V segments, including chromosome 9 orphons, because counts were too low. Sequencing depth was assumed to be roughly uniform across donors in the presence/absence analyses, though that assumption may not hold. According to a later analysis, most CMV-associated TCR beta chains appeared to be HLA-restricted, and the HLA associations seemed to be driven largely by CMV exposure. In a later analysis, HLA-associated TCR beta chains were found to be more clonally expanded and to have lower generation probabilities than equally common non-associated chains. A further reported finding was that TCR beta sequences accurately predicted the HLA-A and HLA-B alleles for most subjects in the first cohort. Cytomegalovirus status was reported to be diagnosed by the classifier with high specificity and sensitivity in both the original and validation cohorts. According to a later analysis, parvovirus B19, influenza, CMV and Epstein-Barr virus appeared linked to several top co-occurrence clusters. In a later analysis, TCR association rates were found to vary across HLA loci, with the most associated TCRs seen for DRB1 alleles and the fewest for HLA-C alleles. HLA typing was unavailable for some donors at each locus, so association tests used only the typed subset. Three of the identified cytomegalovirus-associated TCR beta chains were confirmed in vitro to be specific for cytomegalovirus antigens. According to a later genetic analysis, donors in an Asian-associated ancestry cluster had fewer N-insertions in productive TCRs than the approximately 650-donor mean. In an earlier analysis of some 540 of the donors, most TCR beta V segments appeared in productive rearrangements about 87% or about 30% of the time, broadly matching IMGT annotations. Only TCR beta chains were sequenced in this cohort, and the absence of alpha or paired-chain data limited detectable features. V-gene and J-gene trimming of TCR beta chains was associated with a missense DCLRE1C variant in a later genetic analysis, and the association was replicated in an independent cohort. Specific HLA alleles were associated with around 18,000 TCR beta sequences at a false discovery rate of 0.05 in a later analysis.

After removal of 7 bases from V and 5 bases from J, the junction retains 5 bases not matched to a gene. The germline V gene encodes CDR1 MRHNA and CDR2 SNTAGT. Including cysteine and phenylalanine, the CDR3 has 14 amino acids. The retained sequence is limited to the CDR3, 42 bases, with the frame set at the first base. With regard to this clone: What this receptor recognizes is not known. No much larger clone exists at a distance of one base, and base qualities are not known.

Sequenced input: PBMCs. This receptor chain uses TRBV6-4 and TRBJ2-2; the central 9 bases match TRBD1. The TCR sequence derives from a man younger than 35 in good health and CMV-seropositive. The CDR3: CASMRDRATGELFF. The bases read TGTGCCAGCATGCGGGACAGGGCAACCGGGGAGCTGTTTTTT.